The clone carrying this TCR beta chain was found many times. The antigen remains unidentified. The length of the CDR3 is 14 residues. V was trimmed by 2 bases and J by 2 bases, leaving 11 bases between them. Per the germline V gene, CDR1 is SGHRS and CDR2 is YFSETQ. Unique molecular identifiers (one per individual cDNA molecule) were attached. TCRdb independently ran MiXCR on the 5' RACE reads; one entry per CDR3 protein. The repertoire holds 35,000 to 40,000 distinct CDR3 sequences, 5% to 6.5% seen once, with 25% to 30% in the top ten. This entry comes from a study of early T cells in non-severe SARS-CoV-2 infection. For the study at large: The authors sequenced bulk RNA from unsorted whole blood, leaving chains unpaired. General observations from the study: In VDJdb matching, anti-spike CD8 responses were favored while private and CD4 specificities went missing.

The V gene is TRBV5-1, the J gene TRBJ2-7; D is possibly TRBD2 (5 bases). The sequence derives from an adult who was a healthcare worker with PCR-confirmed SARS-CoV-2 infection or an uninfected control (not recorded which). Sequencing was performed on whole blood. The CDR3 bases are TGCGCCAGCAGCTTAACGGGGTCCACCTACGAGCAGTACTTC. It yields the protein CASSLTGSTYEQYF.